One and the same sample provided the 4 T cell receptor beta chains below, sequenced in a study of cytomegalovirus exposure and HLA in healthy donors (dated by TCRdb to 2015 to 2018). The protocol used for the library was the immunoSEQ multiplex PCR assay. The multiplex PCR relied on a mix of 60 forward primers for TCR Vbeta segments and 13 reverse primers for TCR Jbeta segments. The clones in this table, taken by TCRdb from immuneACCESS, are in-frame only. Not every clone is retained; where verified, under half of the shortfall comes from an unresolved V gene, and the cause of the rest is unknown. This sample gives 80,000 or so clones in total; over 70% of them show up just once. The biggest ten clones account for more than 20% of the sample. The sample consisted of PBMCs. The receptors originated from a man aged 25-45 years in good health and CMV-seropositive.

This clone turned up a few times. The chain combines TRBV5-6 with TRBJ2-7, with a weak D call TRBD1 (6 bases). The CDR3 length is 14 residues. CDR1 SGHDT and CDR2 YYEEEE come from the germline V gene. V gave up 2 bases and J gave up 0 bases, with 9 bases separating them. CDR3 sequence reads: CASSLQGISYEQYF. CDR3 sequence (DNA): TGTGCCAGCAGCTTACAGGGTATCTCCTACGAGCAGTACTTC.

This clone was detected only once. V is TRBV6-1 and J is TRBJ1-5; the D is unclear. Germline-derived CDR1 and CDR2 are MNHNS and SASEGT. Trimming pared 0 bases from V and 11 bases from J, leaving 17 bases between. The CDR3 runs to 15 residues. Written as DNA, the CDR3 is TGTGCCAGCAGTGAAGCTCATGTGGTCTTGAGGGCCCAGCATTTT. Protein: CASSEAHVVLRAQHF.

The table lists this clone with a count of one. The V call is TRBV5-1, the J call TRBJ1-4; 9 bases line up with TRBD1. J lost 7 bases, V lost 1 base, and 8 bases had no gene match. CDR1 and CDR2 (germline): SGHRS, YFSETQ. The CDR3 loop spans 16 amino acids. In DNA form, the CDR3 reads TGCGCCAGCAGCTTGTTTACAGGGGGCCGGGGTGAAAAACTGTTTTTT. This gives the protein CASSLFTGGRGEKLFF.

This rearrangement joins TRBV5-6 to TRBJ1-4; TRBD1 might be the D (5 bases). Deletions cut 4 bases from V and 8 bases from J, with 24 bases between. Per the germline V gene, CDR1 is SGHDT and CDR2 is YYEEEE. CDR3 length: 17 amino acids. The CDR3 reads CASSPNSGGAGGEKLFF. The CDR3 DNA is TGTGCCAGCAGCCCAAACTCGGGGGGAGCAGGAGGAGAAAAACTGTTTTTT.